This section outlines one TCR beta chain sequence together with its context. This specimen comes from a study of blood T cell repertoires in COVID-19. How the authors handled the data: Reference gene primer amplification yielded estimated nucleated cell counts. TCRdb's table, derived via immunoSEQ multiplex PCR, lists solely in-frame clones and lacks some. V, J and clone size were drawn from that table, and D and trimming were deduced from the DNA. The sample lists some 100,000 clones, 80% to 90% seen once, with around 2% in the top ten. Looked up from germline, CDR1 is SGHVS and CDR2 is FNYEAQ. CDR3 length: 15 amino acids. V lost 2 bases to trimming and J lost 2 bases; unmatched junction nucleotides: 3. Followed over time, Seattle patients had been enrolled while infection was active.

The material sequenced was peripheral blood. The receptor was isolated from a man aged 45-65 years with COVID-19, enrolled during active disease. V gene TRBV7-6 combines with J gene TRBJ2-1; TRBD1 agrees at 7 bases. The CDR3 spells CASSLQQGPYNEQFF. The CDR3 DNA is TGTGCCAGCAGCTTACAACAGGGGCCCTACAATGAGCAGTTCTTC.